The source of this T cell receptor (beta chain) is a study of T cell repertoires in cytomegalovirus infection. This clonotype appeared a few times. What it binds is unknown. Germline V CDR1 and CDR2: SGHAT, FQNNGV. CDR3 length: 16 residues. The ends were cut back, 2 bases at V and 5 bases at J, with 16 bases in the middle. TCRdb ran MiXCR on the reads and lists one entry per CDR3 protein. The profile shows about 150,000 distinct CDR3 sequences, 32% of them singletons. The chain couples TRBV11-2 to TRBJ2-1; TRBD1 might be the D (6 bases). The receptor's source is a human donor in good health (CMV status not recorded). Some clones in this sample may be carry-over from other donors' samples. Sequenced here: CD8+ T cells from cultured PBMCs, sampled from culture after CMV antigen stimulation. This chain's CDR3 is CASSLLIGTPDNEQFF. The CDR3 coding sequence is TGTGCCAGCAGCTTATTGATCGGGACACCGGACAATGAGCAGTTCTTC.